A selection of T cell receptor beta chains follows, all from one sample in a study of PD-L1 blockade in urothelial cancer. Sequencing was performed with immunoSEQ multiplex PCR; in TCRdb, only in-frame clones are kept and a portion is missing. The sample yields over 35,000 clones, approximately 80% seen once. The sample in question was PBMCs, obtained around atezolizumab (anti-PD-L1) treatment. These receptors came from an elderly man with urothelial cancer. The CDR3 runs from the conserved cysteine through the conserved F or W. A D gene is named only where the DNA matches it firmly. Clone size is stated in some rows and not others, as once, few, many or a class when expanded.

cdr3_aa: CASTQAGSRSGNTIYF
cdr3_nt: TGTGCCAGCACCCAAGCAGGGTCCCGCTCTGGAAACACCATATATTTT
j_call: TRBJ1-3
d_call: NA
v_call: TRBV2
clone_size: NA

cdr3_aa: CASSPDRGGGELFF
cdr3_nt: TGTGCCAGCAGTCCCGACAGGGGTGGGGGGGAACTGTTTTTT
j_call: TRBJ1-4
d_call: TRBD1
v_call: TRBV2
clone_size: NA

cdr3_aa: CASSARTSGRVGTGELFF
cdr3_nt: TGTGCCAGTAGTGCCCGGACTAGCGGGAGGGTAGGCACCGGGGAGCTGTTTTTT
j_call: TRBJ2-2
d_call: TRBD2
v_call: TRBV19
clone_size: NA

cdr3_aa: CASSLMAGTAYEQYF
cdr3_nt: TGTGCCAGCAGCTTAATGGCAGGAACCGCCTACGAGCAGTACTTC
j_call: TRBJ2-7
d_call: NA
v_call: TRBV7-9
clone_size: NA

cdr3_aa: CAWRGRIGGDEQFF
cdr3_nt: TGTGCCTGGAGGGGGCGGATCGGGGGGGATGAGCAGTTCTTC
j_call: TRBJ2-1
d_call: TRBD2
v_call: TRBV30
clone_size: NA

cdr3_aa: CASSFGGQGALGYTF
cdr3_nt: TGTGCCAGCAGTTTCGGGGGACAGGGCGCGTTGGGCTACACCTTC
j_call: TRBJ1-2
d_call: TRBD1
v_call: TRBV6-5
clone_size: NA

cdr3_aa: CASSYWSGGNTEAFF
cdr3_nt: TGCGCCAGCAGCTATTGGTCGGGGGGGAACACTGAAGCTTTCTTT
j_call: TRBJ1-1
d_call: NA
v_call: TRBV5-1
clone_size: few

cdr3_aa: CASGDRGGTEAFF
cdr3_nt: TGTGCCAGCGGGGACAGGGGAGGGACTGAAGCTTTCTTT
j_call: TRBJ1-1
d_call: TRBD1
v_call: TRBV2
clone_size: NA

cdr3_aa: CASSETDNQPQHF
cdr3_nt: TGTGCCAGCAGTGAGACAGACAATCAGCCCCAGCATTTT
j_call: TRBJ1-5
d_call: NA
v_call: TRBV6-1
clone_size: NA

cdr3_aa: CASSSGTRGSTDTQYF
cdr3_nt: TGTGCCAGTAGCTCCGGGACTAGGGGTAGCACAGATACGCAGTATTTT
j_call: TRBJ2-3
d_call: TRBD2
v_call: TRBV19
clone_size: NA

cdr3_aa: CASGRSYEQYF
cdr3_nt: TGTGCCAGCGGGCGATCCTACGAGCAGTACTTC
j_call: TRBJ2-7
d_call: NA
v_call: TRBV6-5
clone_size: once

cdr3_aa: CASSLEGQGTEAFF
cdr3_nt: TGCGCCAGCAGCTTGGAGGGACAGGGGACTGAAGCTTTCTTT
j_call: TRBJ1-1
d_call: TRBD1
v_call: TRBV5-1
clone_size: NA

cdr3_aa: CASSLRVGAGGNTIYF
cdr3_nt: TGTGCCAGCAGTTTACGGGTGGGGGCGGGTGGAAACACCATATATTTT
j_call: TRBJ1-3
d_call: NA
v_call: TRBV28
clone_size: NA

cdr3_aa: CASSLTGGGTEAFF
cdr3_nt: TGTGCCAGCAGCCTGACAGGGGGCGGCACTGAAGCTTTCTTT
j_call: TRBJ1-1
d_call: TRBD1
v_call: TRBV7-8
clone_size: NA

cdr3_aa: CASSPSSASGEETQYF
cdr3_nt: TGTGCCAGCAGCCCTTCGAGTGCTAGCGGGGAAGAGACCCAGTACTTC
j_call: TRBJ2-5
d_call: TRBD2
v_call: TRBV4-2
clone_size: NA

cdr3_aa: CASSLDRAGAEAFF
cdr3_nt: TGTGCCAGCAGCCTGGACAGGGCCGGAGCTGAAGCTTTCTTT
j_call: TRBJ1-1
d_call: TRBD1
v_call: TRBV5-6
clone_size: NA

cdr3_aa: CASSDEAHPDTQYF
cdr3_nt: TGTGCCAGCAGTGATGAGGCTCATCCAGATACGCAGTATTTT
j_call: TRBJ2-3
d_call: NA
v_call: TRBV6-4
clone_size: NA

cdr3_aa: CASSYGRDSTDTQYF
cdr3_nt: TGTGCCAGCAGTTACGGCAGGGATAGCACAGATACGCAGTATTTT
j_call: TRBJ2-3
d_call: NA
v_call: TRBV6-5
clone_size: once

cdr3_aa: CASSLSHTYEQYF
cdr3_nt: TGTGCCAGCAGTTTATCCCACACCTACGAGCAGTACTTC
j_call: TRBJ2-7
d_call: NA
v_call: TRBV28
clone_size: NA

cdr3_aa: CASSLASQGREKLFF
cdr3_nt: TGTGCCAGCAGCTTAGCGTCCCAGGGGCGTGAAAAACTGTTTTTT
j_call: TRBJ1-4
d_call: NA
v_call: TRBV7-6
clone_size: NA

cdr3_aa: CASSVGTNVISGGYTF
cdr3_nt: TGTGCCAGCAGCGTAGGGACCAACGTTATTTCGGGGGGCTACACCTTC
j_call: TRBJ1-2
d_call: NA
v_call: TRBV9
clone_size: NA

cdr3_aa: CSAFTDTQYF
cdr3_nt: TGCAGCGCGTTTACAGATACGCAGTATTTT
j_call: TRBJ2-3
d_call: NA
v_call: TRBV29-1
clone_size: NA

cdr3_aa: CASREAEKLFF
cdr3_nt: TGTGCCAGCAGGGAGGCTGAAAAACTGTTTTTT
j_call: TRBJ1-4
d_call: NA
v_call: TRBV6-5
clone_size: once

cdr3_aa: CASSRAGQGPPGSEAFF
cdr3_nt: TGCGCCAGCAGCCGCGCGGGACAGGGGCCTCCTGGGTCTGAAGCTTTCTTT
j_call: TRBJ1-1
d_call: TRBD1
v_call: TRBV5-1
clone_size: once

cdr3_aa: CSVDSPIANNEQFF
cdr3_nt: TGCAGCGTTGATAGTCCGATCGCCAACAATGAGCAGTTCTTC
j_call: TRBJ2-1
d_call: NA
v_call: TRBV29-1
clone_size: NA

cdr3_aa: CASSLGGGTTTPGGYTF
cdr3_nt: TGTGCCAGCAGCTTGGGTGGGGGCACCACCACCCCGGGGGGCTACACCTTC
j_call: TRBJ1-2
d_call: NA
v_call: TRBV5-6
clone_size: NA

cdr3_aa: CASSPQAGAPFEQYF
cdr3_nt: TGTGCCAGCAGCCCACAAGCAGGGGCCCCGTTCGAGCAGTACTTC
j_call: TRBJ2-7
d_call: NA
v_call: TRBV7-7
clone_size: NA

cdr3_aa: CASSLSGYQGYTF
cdr3_nt: TGTGCCAGCAGTTTATCAGGGTATCAAGGCTACACCTTC
j_call: TRBJ1-2
d_call: NA
v_call: TRBV28
clone_size: NA

cdr3_aa: CASSVGQGSNEKLFF
cdr3_nt: TGTGCCAGCAGCGTAGGTCAGGGAAGTAATGAAAAACTGTTTTTT
j_call: TRBJ1-4
d_call: NA
v_call: TRBV9
clone_size: NA

cdr3_aa: CAWSSVVAGYTDTQYF
cdr3_nt: TGTGCCTGGTCCAGTGTAGTTGCGGGATACACAGATACGCAGTATTTT
j_call: TRBJ2-3
d_call: NA
v_call: TRBV30
clone_size: NA

cdr3_aa: CASSFSSGTYNEQFF
cdr3_nt: TGTGCCAGCAGCTTCTCTAGCGGGACTTACAATGAGCAGTTCTTC
j_call: TRBJ2-1
d_call: TRBD2
v_call: TRBV5-4
clone_size: NA

cdr3_aa: CASSPGAGYTF
cdr3_nt: TGTGCCAGCTCACCGGGAGCGGGCTACACCTTC
j_call: TRBJ1-2
d_call: NA
v_call: TRBV18
clone_size: NA